This is a list of T cell receptor beta chains from one sample in a study of T cell repertoires in cytomegalovirus infection. These receptors' targets are unknown. From the reads, TCRdb called clonotypes with MiXCR, one entry per CDR3 protein. The sample holds about 480,000 distinct CDR3 sequences, 30% to 40% seen once. The specimen comprised cultured PBMCs, sampled from culture after CMV antigen stimulation. Receptors were obtained from a human donor in good health (CMV status not recorded). Some clones in this sample may be carry-over from other donors' samples. CDR3s include the opening cysteine and the closing phenylalanine or tryptophan. A D gene is named only where the DNA matches it firmly. Clone size is stated in some rows and not others, as once, few, many or a class when expanded.

TRBJ2-7,many,TRBD2,TRBV7-2,TGTGCCACCTCACTAGCGGGAGGGCCCTACGAGCAGTACTTC,CATSLAGGPYEQYF
TRBJ1-5,few,.,TRBV20-1,TGCAGTGCTAGAGATCTGGACAGCCCGACGCCCCAGCATTTT,CSARDLDSPTPQHF
TRBJ1-3,once,TRBD1,TRBV5-6,TGTGCCAGCAGCGGGGACAGGATCTTTGGAACCACCATATATTTT,CASSGDRIFGTTIYF
TRBJ2-7,few,.,TRBV2,TGTGCCAGCCTTATTTACAGGAGGTCTCCCCGTTACGAGCAGTACTTC,CASLIYRRSPRYEQYF
TRBJ2-1,many,TRBD2,TRBV7-2,TGTGCCAGCAGCTTCGCTAGCGGGAGTTACAATGAGCAGTTCTTC,CASSFASGSYNEQFF
TRBJ2-7,.,TRBD2,TRBV27,TGTGCCAGCAGGAAAACTAGCGGGAGCTCCTACGAGCAGTACTTC,CASRKTSGSSYEQYF
TRBJ2-1,once,TRBD2,TRBV24-1,TGTGCCACCAGTGATTTAGGAGCGGGAGTCTACAATGAGCAGTTCTTC,CATSDLGAGVYNEQFF
TRBJ1-1,.,TRBD1,TRBV6-4,TGTGCCAGCAGTGTCGAACAGGGGCAGAACACTGAAGCTTTCTTT,CASSVEQGQNTEAFF
TRBJ2-3,.,.,TRBV28,TGTGCCAGCAGTGCAGGGAAGGCGGGCACAGATACGCAGTATTTT,CASSAGKAGTDTQYF
TRBJ2-7,.,TRBD1,TRBV29-1,TGCAGCGTTCGCCGGGACAGCCCGTCCTACGAGCAGTACTTC,CSVRRDSPSYEQYF
TRBJ1-1,.,.,TRBV6-2/TRBV6-3,TGTGCCAGCAGTAATCCAAGACGGGGGGCGATGTACACTGAAGCTTTCTTT,CASSNPRRGAMYTEAFF
TRBJ2-3,few,.,TRBV7-2,TGTGCCAGCAATCTAGGGGGTCTCAACACAGATACGCAGTATTTT,CASNLGGLNTDTQYF
TRBJ2-1,few,.,TRBV2,TGTGCCAGCCAAAGCAGCGGATACAATGAGCAGTTCTTC,CASQSSGYNEQFF
TRBJ2-1,.,.,TRBV24-1,TGTGCCACCAGGAAGGGGAGTTTCTATGAGCAGTTCTTC,CATRKGSFYEQFF
TRBJ1-2,many,TRBD1,TRBV7-2,TGTGCCAGCAGCCCCGGGACAGGGGGTATTTATGGCTACACCTTC,CASSPGTGGIYGYTF
TRBJ2-5,.,.,TRBV6-1,TGTGCCAGCAGTTACACACAAGGGGAGACCCAGTACTTC,CASSYTQGETQYF
TRBJ1-2,.,TRBD1,TRBV10-3,TGTGCCATCAAACGGGACAGGAGCCCCTATTGCTACACCTTC,CAIKRDRSPYCYTF
TRBJ1-3,few,.,TRBV12-3/TRBV12-4,TGTGCCAGCAGTACTGACATCCGAAACACCATATATTTT,CASSTDIRNTIYF
TRBJ1-4,.,.,TRBV29-1,TGCAGCGGCGCAGCAGGGCCGTCTAATGAAAAACTGTTTTTT,CSGAAGPSNEKLFF
TRBJ1-6,many,.,TRBV7-8,TGTGCCAGCAGCCCAAACCCGAGGGCAGGGGATAATAATTCACCCCTCCACTTT,CASSPNPRAGDNNSPLHF
TRBJ2-3,.,TRBD2,TRBV6-2/TRBV6-3,TGTGCCAGCAAGTTTTCAGCGGGAGGGGTCTCAGATACGCAGTATTTT,CASKFSAGGVSDTQYF
TRBJ2-1,few,TRBD2,TRBV28,TGTGCCAGCACCCGGGGCGGGAGTCTCTATGAGCAGTTCTTC,CASTRGGSLYEQFF
TRBJ1-2,few,TRBD1,TRBV7-2,TGTGCCAGCAGCTCACAGGGGGGGCAAAGCTATGGCTACACCTTC,CASSSQGGQSYGYTF
TRBJ1-1,.,.,TRBV10-3,TGTGCCATCAGTGACTTCCAGGCGCCCATGGCGGTGAACACTGAAGCTTTCTTT,CAISDFQAPMAVNTEAFF
TRBJ2-5,.,.,TRBV28,TGTGCCAGCAGTTTGCCCGGACAGCATAAAGAGACCCAGTACTTC,CASSLPGQHKETQYF
TRBJ2-7,.,.,TRBV5-6,TGTGCCAGCAGGAGGGACTCCTACGAGCAGTACTTC,CASRRDSYEQYF
TRBJ2-2,.,TRBD2,TRBV4-1,TGCGCCAGCAGCCAAGAGGTGGCGGGGGGAACCGGGGAGCTGTTTTTT,CASSQEVAGGTGELFF